These 23 T cell receptor beta chains were all obtained from the same sample, sequenced in a study of CD4+ T cells in melanoma. Some clones are missing from TCRdb's copy, which holds only in-frame ones; the method was immunoSEQ multiplex PCR. The sample holds about 140,000 clones, over 90% seen once. These receptors were taken from a human donor with melanoma.

V is TRBV6-5 and J is TRBJ1-3, with no clear D. Germline CDR1 and CDR2: MNHEY and SVGAGI. Trimming stripped 6 bases from V and 0 bases from J, with 12 bases between. The CDR3 extends over 15 amino acids. CDR3 sequence reads: CASRRSFDSGNTIYF. The DNA of the CDR3 is TGTGCCAGCAGGCGCAGCTTTGACTCTGGAAACACCATATATTTT.

V usage is TRBV10-3 and J usage is TRBJ2-5; 7 bases agree with TRBD2. The germline V gene has CDR1 ENHRY and CDR2 SYGVKD. CDR3 length equals 17 residues. Trimming took 3 bases from V and 0 from J; bases not matched to a gene: 10. The DNA of the CDR3 is TGTGCCATCAGTGAAGAGGGAGCGGGACCGCACCAAGAGACCCAGTACTTC. Translation: CAISEEGAGPHQETQYF.

Concerning this clone: Other nucleotide sequences in the sample specify the same CDR3. The CDR3 DNA follows: TGTGCCAGTAGTATCCCAGGCAGCAATCAGCCCCAGCATTTT. This encodes CASSIPGSNQPQHF. This chain connects TRBV19 to TRBJ1-5, with D unclear. CDR1 and CDR2 from the germline V gene are LNHDA and SQIVND (reference sequence). The CDR3 sequence is 14 residues long. V dropped 3 bases and J dropped 1 base, with 7 bases sitting between them.

The CDR3 bases are TGTGCCAGCAGCCCCTACAGGGGAGGAAACATTCAGTACTTC. Translation: CASSPYRGGNIQYF. The chain links TRBV11-2 to TRBJ2-4; D possibly corresponds to TRBD1 (7 bases). Germline loops: CDR1 SGHAT, CDR2 FQNNGV. The CDR3 is 14 amino acids. The V end lost 5 bases, the J end lost 6 bases, and 14 bases lay between the germline ends. Filled out from reference TRBV11-2 and TRBJ2-4, the complete variable domain reads EAGVAQSPRYKIIEKRQSVAFWCNPISGHATLYWYQQILGQGPKLLIQFQNNGVVDDSQLPKDRFSAERLKGVDSTLKIQPAKLEDSAVYLCASSPYRGGNIQYFGAGTRLSVL.

This chain connects TRBV4-1 to TRBJ2-3, with D possibly being TRBD1 (6 bases). Germline values: CDR1 MGHRA, CDR2 YSYEKL. V lost 8 bases, J lost 2 bases, and 17 bases lay in between. The CDR3 loop spans 15 amino acids. The CDR3 DNA reads TGCGCCAGCGGGGGCCTTGGACAGCTCACAGATACGCAGTATTTT. As protein: CASGGLGQLTDTQYF.

This CDR3 reads CASSAPAGGPSTDTQYF. CDR3 in DNA: TGTGCCAGCAGCGCCCCGGCAGGGGGCCCTAGCACAGATACGCAGTATTTT. V usage is TRBV7-9 and J usage is TRBJ2-3, with TRBD1 matching 8 bases. Germline assignment: CDR1 SEHNR and CDR2 FQNEAQ (reference sequence). This CDR3 comprises 17 residues. V gave up 5 bases and J gave up 0 bases; unmatched junction bases: 10.

The V and J genes are TRBV5-4 and TRBJ1-6, with D possibly being TRBD1 (5 bases). V lost 1 base, J lost 5 bases, and 10 bases lay in between. Per germline, CDR1 SGHNT and CDR2 YYREEE (reference sequence). CDR3 length: 15 amino acids. CDR3 loop: CASSLYQGNNSPLHF. The CDR3 bases are TGTGCCAGCAGCTTGTATCAGGGAAATAATTCACCCCTCCACTTT.

The gene calls are TRBV6-5 and TRBJ1-1, with D perhaps TRBD1 (5 bases). The CDR3 has 16 amino acids. V was shortened by 2 bases and J by 2 bases, with 15 bases between the two germline ends. Germline V gene data show CDR1 as MNHEY and CDR2 as SVGAGI. CDR3 in amino acids: CASSYAPGLINTEAFF. The CDR3 coding sequence is TGTGCCAGCAGTTACGCCCCGGGACTCATTAACACTGAAGCTTTCTTT.

The chain links TRBV11-2 to TRBJ2-1; 7 bases align to TRBD2. Germline CDR1 and CDR2: SGHAT and FQNNGV. The CDR3 has 18 amino acids. V dropped 4 bases and J dropped 7; count of bases not matched to a gene: 19. CDR3 in amino acids: CASSSLHSASGVRNEQFF. In DNA form, the CDR3 reads TGTGCCAGCAGCTCGTTACACAGCGCTAGCGGTGTTCGGAATGAGCAGTTCTTC.

J is TRBJ1-1 and V is TRBV29-1; perhaps TRBD1 as D (5 bases). V lost 6 bases, J lost 6 bases, and 11 bases lay in between. Germline V lookup: CDR1 SQVTM, CDR2 ANQGSEA. CDR3 length: 11 amino acids. This chain's CDR3 is CSVLDTPEAFF. The CDR3 DNA reads TGCAGCGTCCTGGACACCCCTGAAGCTTTCTTT.

The chain carries TRBV10-2 and TRBJ1-4; 9 nucleotides match TRBD1. This CDR3 comprises 16 residues. V lost 3 bases to trimming and J lost 11 bases; unmatched junction nucleotides: 13. The germline V gene encodes CDR1 WSHSY and CDR2 SAAADI. CDR3 protein: CASSETGTGREGKLFF. As DNA, the CDR3 is TGCGCCAGCAGTGAAACCGGGACAGGGAGGGAGGGGAAACTGTTTTTT.

A few counts support this clone. The gene calls are TRBV7-6 and TRBJ2-7; possibly TRBD1 for D (6 bases). This CDR3 is 17 amino acids long. V lost 5 bases, J lost 1 base, and 21 bases lay in between. Germline V gene lookup returns CDR1 SGHVS and CDR2 FNYEAQ. The CDR3 DNA is TGTGCCAGCAGCGGGCCGCCGTCGCTCGGACAGTCCTACGAGCAGTACTTC. Its translation: CASSGPPSLGQSYEQYF. The complete variable domain, with remaining parts taken from reference TRBV7-6 and TRBJ2-7, reads GAGVSQSPRYKVTKRGQDVALRCDPISGHVSLYWYRQALGQGPEFLTYFNYEAQQDKSGLPNDRFSAERPEGSISTLTIQRTEQRDSAMYRCASSGPPSLGQSYEQYFGPGTRLTVT.

The sample holds a few counts of this clone. The chain carries TRBV28 and TRBJ1-1; D is unresolved. Germline CDR1 MDHEN, CDR2 SYDVKM. This CDR3 is 14 amino acids long. With 3 bases removed from V and 1 base from J, the gap between germline ends came to 9 bases. Here the CDR3 DNA reads TGTGCCAGCAGTTTGGTGGGTCAGAACACTGAAGCTTTCTTT. Its translation: CASSLVGQNTEAFF.

The chain carries TRBV7-8 and TRBJ1-3; D is unresolved. This CDR3 contains 16 residues. Trimming removed 5 bases at V and 0 bases at J, with 14 bases between. The germline V gene encodes CDR1 SGHVS and CDR2 FQNEAQ. The CDR3 protein is CASSPRPGNSGNTIYF. The DNA of the CDR3 is TGTGCCAGCAGCCCGCGGCCCGGTAACTCTGGAAACACCATATATTTT.

The chain recombines TRBV6-1 with TRBJ1-1; TRBD1 might be the D (5 bases). Trimming took off 3 bases at V and 1 base at J, with 15 bases between the two ends. The CDR3 runs to 16 residues. Germline CDR1 is MNHNS and CDR2 is SASEGT. Written as DNA, the CDR3 is TGTGCCAGCAGTGATGGGGACGGCTGGCAGAACACTGAAGCTTTCTTT. Encoded protein: CASSDGDGWQNTEAFF.

The rearrangement links TRBV25-1 to TRBJ2-7; TRBD1 agrees at 11 bases. From germline, CDR1 is MGHDK and CDR2 SYGVNS. V gave up 6 bases and J gave up 6 bases; unmatched junction bases: 13. The length of the CDR3 is 16 residues. The CDR3 reads CASSDPGQGDSGEQYF. CDR3 bases: TGTGCCAGCAGCGACCCGGGACAGGGGGATTCGGGCGAGCAGTACTTC.

The genes are TRBV30 and TRBJ1-3; D not resolved. Germline CDR1 is GTSNPN and CDR2 is SVGIG (reference sequence). CDR3 length: 14 residues. V was cut by 3 bases and J by 0 bases, with 9 bases left in between. CDR3 in amino acids: CAWSHRNSGNTIYF. CDR3 bases: TGTGCCTGGAGCCATCGAAACTCTGGAAACACCATATATTTT.

The chain is built from TRBV5-6 and TRBJ1-1; maybe TRBD1 (6 bases). The CDR3 loop spans 15 amino acids. The germline V gene has CDR1 SGHDT and CDR2 YYEEEE. Trimming cost V 4 bases and J 3 bases, with 16 bases left between them. The CDR3 sequence: CASSEKSRGDTEAFF. CDR3 in DNA: TGTGCCAGCAGCGAAAAAAGCAGGGGCGACACTGAAGCTTTCTTT.

The chain combines TRBV7-4 with TRBJ2-1; D is possibly TRBD1 (5 bases). Germline-derived CDR1 and CDR2 are SGHVT and SQSDAQ. This CDR3 has 14 residues. Trimming took 4 bases from V and 4 from J, leaving 11 bases between them. The CDR3 spells CASSYGRAYNEQFF. CDR3 sequence (DNA): TGTGCCAGCAGCTATGGCAGGGCGTACAATGAGCAGTTCTTC.

The V gene is TRBV6-5, the J gene TRBJ2-2; D unresolved. This CDR3 is built from 14 residues. The V end lost 0 bases, the J end lost 2 bases, and 4 bases lay between the germline ends. Germline V lookup: CDR1 MNHEY, CDR2 SVGAGI. The CDR3 sequence: CASSYSYNTGELFF. The CDR3 DNA is TGTGCCAGCAGTTACTCGTACAACACCGGGGAGCTGTTTTTT.

The chain employs TRBV13 and TRBJ1-3; a possible D gene is TRBD1 (5 bases). Germline V lookup: CDR1 PRHDT, CDR2 FYEKMQ (reference sequence). The CDR3 totals 16 residues. The V end lost 0 bases, the J end lost 0 bases, and 9 bases lay between the germline ends. The CDR3 loop is CASSLGSGYSGNTIYF. In DNA, the CDR3 is TGTGCCAGCAGCTTAGGCTCAGGGTACTCTGGAAACACCATATATTTT.

The chain is built from TRBV6-5 and TRBJ1-6; perhaps TRBD1 as D (5 bases). This CDR3 has 16 amino acids. CDR1 and CDR2 (germline): MNHEY, SVGAGI. V was clipped by 2 bases and J by 7 bases, with 15 bases between them. CDR3 residues: CASSYRGGGINSPLHF. In DNA form, the CDR3 reads TGTGCCAGCAGTTACCGGGGCGGTGGGATCAATTCACCCCTCCACTTT.

The gene calls are TRBV10-2 and TRBJ2-7, with 7 nucleotides matching TRBD2. In germline, CDR1 is WSHSY, CDR2 SAAADI. CDR3 length equals 15 residues. The V and J ends lost 6 bases and 0 bases, in that order; junction bases with no gene match: 8. DNA for the CDR3: TGCGCCAGCAGGGTCTCCGGGACTAACTCCTACGAGCAGTACTTC. Residues: CASRVSGTNSYEQYF.